This T cell receptor (beta chain) emerged from a study of blood T cell repertoires in COVID-19 (dated by TCRdb to the early 2020s). Some background on the complete study: Samples from collaborators originated in the United States, Italy and Spain and spanned both the acute and convalescent phases of COVID-19. The material from the prospective study consisted of cDNA or gDNA derived from T cells, B-cell-depleted T cells, or PBMCs. Subjects who had been exposed to COVID-19, were actively infected with it, or had recovered from it provided the deeply sampled blood TCRbeta repertoires that made up the dataset. The repertoires were released in a freely available public database meant as a resource for research on the immune response to SARS-CoV-2. The samples were drawn from the first 160 participants of the ongoing ImmuneRACE study and from under 1,500 subjects provided by 6 global collaborators. Nearly every sample came with metadata listing a de-identified subject ID, COVID-19 status, age in years and sex. Where available, HLA class I and class II types were obtained from metadata supplied by the sample provider rather than from assay-based typing. Broader findings and caveats from the paper: The amount of clinical and demographic metadata varied by source and participant and was provided uncurated.

This clone was picked up one time. Its antigen has not been determined. No much larger clone is present one base from it, and per-base qualities are unavailable. The immunoSEQ Assay, a bias-controlled multiplex PCR, was used to amplify TCRbeta CDR3 regions from genomic DNA. The study's processing was this. Nucleated cell counts per sample were estimated from amplification of reference gene primers within the assay. To quantify the absolute abundance of each unique TCRbeta CDR3 rearrangement, sequence reads were collapsed and filtered. Productive Simpson clonality was computed per sample as the square root of Simpson's diversity index over productive rearrangements. TCRdb took over this immuneACCESS table, retaining in-frame rearrangements with V and J assigned. Such tables are incomplete; in checked studies, under half of the missing clones stem from an unresolved V gene, and the remainder is unexplained. The V and J calls and the clone size are those of that table, but D and trimming were determined from the DNA. In this sample the table shows 300,000 to 400,000 clones, 88% of which occur a single time. Jointly, the top ten make up roughly 1.2% of the sample.

From cysteine to phenylalanine, the CDR3 is 13 amino acids long. Kept here is only the CDR3 DNA, which spans 39 bases and is read in frame from base 1. CDR1 and CDR2, per the germline V gene, are MDHEN and SYDVKM. Trimming at the junction amounts to 3 bases on V and 5 bases on J, and the germline ends lie 7 bases apart. In the prospective study, participants were 18 to 89 years old, resided in fewer than 25 geographic areas of the United States, and were enrolled through a virtual design. In the prospective study, participants were assigned to cohorts based on the clinical history participants reported in a screening survey and a study questionnaire. ImmuneRACE Cohort 3 recovered participants were defined by two consecutive negative NP/OP PCR tests, healthcare professional clearance, or symptom resolution. Each participant in the prospective study had whole blood, serum and a nasopharyngeal or oropharyngeal swab collected by mobile phlebotomists. Participants in the prospective study had the option to provide additional blood draws and questionnaires over a roughly two-month period. Before DNA extraction, blood samples from the prospective study were shipped at room temperature or frozen.

The receptor chain draws on TRBV28 and TRBJ2-2; the D gene cannot be named for sure. Sequenced: PBMCs or T cells enriched from blood (not recorded which). This TCR was recovered from a woman aged 18-29 years who had recovered from COVID-19. In nucleotides, the sequence is TGTGCCAGCAGTTTCCCAGGAACCGGGGAGCTGTTTTTT. It is translated as CASSFPGTGELFF.